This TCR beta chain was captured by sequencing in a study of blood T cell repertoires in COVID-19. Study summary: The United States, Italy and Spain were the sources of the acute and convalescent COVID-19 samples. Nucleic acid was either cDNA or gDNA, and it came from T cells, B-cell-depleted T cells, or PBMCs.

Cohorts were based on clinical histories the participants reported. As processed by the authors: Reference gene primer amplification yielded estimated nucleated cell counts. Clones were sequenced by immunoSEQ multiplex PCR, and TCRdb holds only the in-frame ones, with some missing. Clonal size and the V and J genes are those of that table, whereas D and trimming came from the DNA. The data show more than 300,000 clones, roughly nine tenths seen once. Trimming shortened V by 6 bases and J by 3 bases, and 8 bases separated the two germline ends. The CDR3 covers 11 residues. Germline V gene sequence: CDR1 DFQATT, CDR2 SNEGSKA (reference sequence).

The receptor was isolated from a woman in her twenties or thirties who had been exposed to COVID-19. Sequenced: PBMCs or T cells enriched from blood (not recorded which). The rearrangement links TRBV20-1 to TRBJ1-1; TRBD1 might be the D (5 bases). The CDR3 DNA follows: TGCAGTGCGGGGGGGGACACTGAAGCTTTCTTT. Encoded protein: CSAGGDTEAFF.